The subject of this entry is one TCR beta chain. TCRdb's copy holds only in-frame clones and misses some; the assay was immunoSEQ multiplex PCR. The sample lists 200,000 to 300,000 clones; 75% to 90% were seen once. The data are from a study of blood T cell repertoires in COVID-19. Germline CDR1 is SGHNT and CDR2 is YYREEE (reference sequence). Trimming at V came to 0 bases and at J to 2 bases, leaving 7 bases not matched to a gene. The CDR3 is 17 amino acids. Sequenced material: peripheral blood. The source of this sequence is a woman aged 55-75 years with active or convalescent COVID-19. The chain recombines TRBV5-4 with TRBJ2-2; 7 bases are a match to TRBD1. The CDR3 loop is CASSLDRGPINTGELFF. CDR3 DNA sequence: TGTGCCAGCAGCTTGGACAGGGGACCTATAAACACCGGGGAGCTGTTTTTT.